This TCR beta chain was sequenced for a study of beta chain features in type 1 diabetes. Findings and limits, study-wide: Shortening of TCRB CDR3s, moderate but significant, appeared in all four CD4+ subsets of Type 1 diabetes patients. PCR might pick shorter templates more often, in the same way for patients and controls.

Details on this clone: The antigen is not known.

CDR1 is SGHTA and CDR2 is FQGNSA in the germline V gene. The CDR3 extends over 13 amino acids. Trimming shortened V by 7 bases and J by 0 bases, and 9 bases separated the two germline ends. Isolated RNA was reverse transcribed in full, so expressed TCRB transcripts were sequenced. Method: immunoSEQ multiplex PCR; TCRdb's copy keeps in-frame clones and lacks some. The sample lists 100,000 to 150,000 clones; 17% were seen once. The sample was central memory CD4+ T cells from blood. The clonotype was recovered from a man aged 18 to 30 with type 1 diabetes. The chain employs TRBV7-2 and TRBJ2-5; no clear D. CDR3 residues: CASTYYDQETQYF. The DNA for the CDR3 is TGTGCCAGCACCTACTACGACCAAGAGACCCAGTACTTC.